These T cell receptor beta chains were read from a single sample in a study of T cells after posttransplantation cyclophosphamide. Profiling relied on immunoSEQ multiplex PCR, and the TCRdb table lists in-frame clones only, not all of them. The data show around 34,000 clones, with none appearing a single time. The source material was PBMCs. All receptors come from a woman in her forties or fifties in good health and a related stem cell transplant donor. Each CDR3 is given with its conserved first and last residue. D genes are given only for firm matches. Expanded clones get a size class; other rows say once, few or many, or leave the size out.

J gene: TRBJ1-2; D gene: .; V gene: TRBV30; clone size: .; CDR3 protein: CAWSQGSYGYTF; CDR3 DNA: TGTGCCTGGAGTCAGGGATCCTACGGCTACACCTTC
J gene: TRBJ2-1; D gene: TRBD2; V gene: TRBV15; clone size: many; CDR3 protein: CATSRTSGVRAYNEQFF; CDR3 DNA: TGTGCCACCAGCAGGACTAGCGGGGTTCGGGCCTACAATGAGCAGTTCTTC
J gene: TRBJ2-2; D gene: .; V gene: TRBV18; clone size: many; CDR3 protein: CASSPEGPTTGELFF; CDR3 DNA: TGTGCCAGCTCACCGGAGGGGCCAACAACCGGGGAGCTGTTTTTT
J gene: TRBJ2-1; D gene: TRBD1; V gene: TRBV25-1; clone size: many; CDR3 protein: CASSDSGTGGIDNEQFF; CDR3 DNA: TGTGCCAGCAGTGACTCCGGGACAGGGGGCATTGACAATGAGCAGTTCTTC
J gene: TRBJ1-5; D gene: TRBD1; V gene: TRBV30; clone size: many; CDR3 protein: CAWSATGGRSPQHF; CDR3 DNA: TGTGCCTGGAGTGCTACAGGGGGCCGTTCTCCCCAGCATTTT
J gene: TRBJ1-5; D gene: .; V gene: TRBV7-8; clone size: .; CDR3 protein: CASSPGRPSNQPQHF; CDR3 DNA: TGTGCCAGCAGTCCAGGGAGACCTAGCAATCAGCCCCAGCATTTT
J gene: TRBJ1-1; D gene: .; V gene: TRBV5-1; clone size: many; CDR3 protein: CASSPGRVTTEAFF; CDR3 DNA: TGCGCCAGCAGCCCAGGGAGGGTGACCACTGAAGCTTTCTTT
J gene: TRBJ2-7; D gene: .; V gene: TRBV27; clone size: many; CDR3 protein: CASSSKPPGVPEYF; CDR3 DNA: TGTGCCAGCAGTTCTAAGCCCCCAGGGGTACCCGAGTACTTC
J gene: TRBJ2-1; D gene: .; V gene: TRBV11-3; clone size: many; CDR3 protein: CASGRYNEQFF; CDR3 DNA: TGTGCCAGCGGCAGGTACAATGAGCAGTTCTTC
J gene: TRBJ2-5; D gene: .; V gene: TRBV9; clone size: .; CDR3 protein: CASSVEHRQETQYF; CDR3 DNA: TGTGCCAGCAGCGTAGAACATCGCCAAGAGACCCAGTACTTC
J gene: TRBJ2-7; D gene: TRBD2; V gene: TRBV4-2; clone size: few; CDR3 protein: CASSQTSGSIYEQYF; CDR3 DNA: TGTGCCAGCAGCCAGACTAGCGGAAGTATCTACGAGCAGTACTTC
J gene: TRBJ2-3; D gene: .; V gene: TRBV5-4; clone size: few; CDR3 protein: CASSLARRATDTQYF; CDR3 DNA: TGTGCCAGCAGCTTGGCCCGTAGGGCCACAGATACGCAGTATTTT
J gene: TRBJ1-5; D gene: .; V gene: TRBV28; clone size: .; CDR3 protein: CASSAQGLYSNQPQHF; CDR3 DNA: TGTGCCAGCAGTGCTCAGGGATTGTATAGCAATCAGCCCCAGCATTTT
J gene: TRBJ2-3; D gene: .; V gene: TRBV10-2; clone size: few; CDR3 protein: CASNRVGLTDTQYF; CDR3 DNA: TGCGCCAGCAACCGGGTTGGACTCACAGATACGCAGTATTTT
J gene: TRBJ2-7; D gene: TRBD2; V gene: TRBV4-1; clone size: many; CDR3 protein: CASSPTREGRNEQYF; CDR3 DNA: TGCGCCAGCAGCCCAACGCGGGAGGGCCGGAACGAGCAGTACTTC
J gene: TRBJ2-2; D gene: .; V gene: TRBV7-9; clone size: many; CDR3 protein: CASSLALRVTGELFF; CDR3 DNA: TGTGCCAGCAGCTTAGCGTTGAGGGTGACCGGGGAGCTGTTTTTT
J gene: TRBJ2-1; D gene: TRBD2; V gene: TRBV4-1; clone size: many; CDR3 protein: CASSQELAGGGNNEQFF; CDR3 DNA: TGCGCCAGCAGCCAAGAGCTAGCGGGAGGGGGGAACAATGAGCAGTTCTTC
J gene: TRBJ2-3; D gene: TRBD2; V gene: TRBV12-3/TRBV12-4; clone size: many; CDR3 protein: CASASRLAGRTDTQYF; CDR3 DNA: TGTGCCAGTGCCAGCCGACTAGCGGGACGCACAGATACGCAGTATTTT
J gene: TRBJ2-7; D gene: TRBD2; V gene: TRBV6-5; clone size: many; CDR3 protein: CASSYPLAGGSEQYF; CDR3 DNA: TGTGCCAGCAGTTACCCTCTAGCGGGAGGATCCGAGCAGTACTTC
J gene: TRBJ2-6; D gene: .; V gene: TRBV15; clone size: many; CDR3 protein: CATRGWDGANVLTF; CDR3 DNA: TGTGCCACCCGGGGATGGGATGGGGCCAACGTCCTGACTTTC
J gene: TRBJ2-3; D gene: TRBD2; V gene: TRBV13; clone size: many; CDR3 protein: CASSNSGWSGTDTQYF; CDR3 DNA: TGTGCCAGCAGCAATAGCGGGTGGTCGGGCACAGATACGCAGTATTTT
J gene: TRBJ2-7; D gene: TRBD2; V gene: TRBV2; clone size: many; CDR3 protein: CASSEPGLGYEQYF; CDR3 DNA: TGTGCCAGCAGCGAGCCGGGACTAGGCTACGAGCAGTACTTC
J gene: TRBJ2-7; D gene: TRBD2; V gene: TRBV7-2; clone size: many; CDR3 protein: CASKRESHEQYF; CDR3 DNA: TGTGCCAGCAAGCGGGAGAGCCACGAGCAGTACTTC
J gene: TRBJ1-4; D gene: TRBD1; V gene: TRBV12-3/TRBV12-4; clone size: many; CDR3 protein: CASIQDRSNEKLFF; CDR3 DNA: TGTGCCAGCATCCAGGACAGGTCTAATGAAAAACTGTTTTTT
J gene: TRBJ2-7; D gene: .; V gene: TRBV6-5; clone size: .; CDR3 protein: CASSYSMGGKAYEQYF; CDR3 DNA: TGTGCCAGCAGTTACTCCATGGGGGGAAAGGCCTACGAGCAGTACTTC
J gene: TRBJ2-7; D gene: .; V gene: TRBV12-3/TRBV12-4; clone size: many; CDR3 protein: CASRRSSVYEQYF; CDR3 DNA: TGTGCCAGCAGACGGTCATCTGTATACGAGCAGTACTTC
J gene: TRBJ1-1; D gene: .; V gene: TRBV6-5; clone size: many; CDR3 protein: CASSYWQSTEAFF; CDR3 DNA: TGTGCCAGCAGTTATTGGCAGAGCACTGAAGCTTTCTTT
J gene: TRBJ2-1; D gene: .; V gene: TRBV29-1; clone size: .; CDR3 protein: CSVPSGPSSYNEQFF; CDR3 DNA: TGCAGCGTTCCTTCAGGCCCGAGCTCCTACAATGAGCAGTTCTTC
J gene: TRBJ1-4; D gene: TRBD1; V gene: TRBV30; clone size: .; CDR3 protein: CAWSGDREVNEKLFF; CDR3 DNA: TGTGCCTGGAGCGGGGACAGGGAGGTAAATGAAAAACTGTTTTTT
J gene: TRBJ1-3; D gene: .; V gene: TRBV18; clone size: many; CDR3 protein: CASSSQGGRSSGNTIYF; CDR3 DNA: TGTGCCAGCTCCTCTCAAGGGGGACGTAGCTCTGGAAACACCATATATTTT
J gene: TRBJ2-3; D gene: TRBD1; V gene: TRBV4-3; clone size: .; CDR3 protein: CASSQAVGTGRSDTQYF; CDR3 DNA: TGCGCCAGCAGCCAAGCCGTTGGGACAGGGAGGTCGGATACGCAGTATTTT
J gene: TRBJ1-2; D gene: .; V gene: TRBV29-1; clone size: few; CDR3 protein: CSVENRRVGYTF; CDR3 DNA: TGCAGCGTTGAGAATAGGAGGGTTGGCTACACCTTC
J gene: TRBJ2-7; D gene: .; V gene: TRBV25-1; clone size: few; CDR3 protein: CASQPGGYYEQYF; CDR3 DNA: TGTGCCTCCCAACCGGGGGGCTACTACGAGCAGTACTTC
J gene: TRBJ2-7; D gene: TRBD1; V gene: TRBV18; clone size: .; CDR3 protein: CASSRGPRDRGYEQYF; CDR3 DNA: TGTGCCAGCTCACGAGGACCCCGGGACAGGGGCTACGAGCAGTACTTC
J gene: TRBJ2-1; D gene: TRBD2; V gene: TRBV7-9; clone size: many; CDR3 protein: CASSTGLAGFDEQFF; CDR3 DNA: TGTGCCAGCAGCACCGGACTAGCGGGATTTGATGAGCAGTTCTTC
J gene: TRBJ2-7; D gene: .; V gene: TRBV5-1; clone size: .; CDR3 protein: CASSLVQGLNEQYF; CDR3 DNA: TGCGCCAGCAGCTTGGTCCAGGGGCTGAACGAGCAGTACTTC
J gene: TRBJ1-2; D gene: TRBD1; V gene: TRBV7-9; clone size: many; CDR3 protein: CASSLATGGGYTF; CDR3 DNA: TGTGCCAGCAGCTTAGCCACAGGGGGTGGCTACACCTTC
J gene: TRBJ1-2; D gene: .; V gene: TRBV5-1; clone size: many; CDR3 protein: CASSLALDFDGYTF; CDR3 DNA: TGCGCCAGCAGCTTGGCCCTCGACTTTGATGGCTACACCTTC
J gene: TRBJ2-2; D gene: TRBD2; V gene: TRBV19; clone size: few; CDR3 protein: CASRHTSGHTGELFF; CDR3 DNA: TGTGCCAGTAGACACACTAGCGGCCACACCGGGGAGCTGTTTTTT
J gene: TRBJ1-2; D gene: .; V gene: TRBV19; clone size: many; CDR3 protein: CASSIAAGNYGYTF; CDR3 DNA: TGTGCCAGTAGTATAGCGGCAGGCAACTATGGCTACACCTTC
J gene: TRBJ1-3; D gene: TRBD1; V gene: TRBV30; clone size: few; CDR3 protein: CAGQGQGGNTIYF; CDR3 DNA: TGTGCCGGACAGGGGCAAGGCGGAAACACCATATATTTT
J gene: TRBJ2-7; D gene: TRBD2; V gene: TRBV27; clone size: many; CDR3 protein: CASSPTSGRFYEQYF; CDR3 DNA: TGTGCCAGCAGCCCCACTAGCGGGAGATTTTACGAGCAGTACTTC
J gene: TRBJ1-2; D gene: TRBD1; V gene: TRBV19; clone size: many; CDR3 protein: CASSIGQGIPQSYGYTF; CDR3 DNA: TGTGCCAGTAGTATCGGACAGGGCATCCCTCAGTCCTATGGCTACACCTTC
J gene: TRBJ1-3; D gene: .; V gene: TRBV11-2; clone size: few; CDR3 protein: CASSLTNQGISGNTIYF; CDR3 DNA: TGTGCCAGCAGCTTAACTAATCAGGGGATATCTGGAAACACCATATATTTT
J gene: TRBJ2-7; D gene: .; V gene: TRBV10-3; clone size: many; CDR3 protein: CAISLQELSSYEQYF; CDR3 DNA: TGTGCCATCAGTTTACAGGAGCTCAGCTCCTACGAGCAGTACTTC
J gene: TRBJ1-1; D gene: .; V gene: TRBV12-3/TRBV12-4; clone size: many; CDR3 protein: CASTRTEGTEAFF; CDR3 DNA: TGTGCCAGCACCCGGACGGAGGGGACTGAAGCTTTCTTT
J gene: TRBJ2-2; D gene: TRBD2; V gene: TRBV30; clone size: .; CDR3 protein: CASTGGTNTGELFF; CDR3 DNA: TGTGCCTCGACCGGGGGGACGAACACCGGGGAGCTGTTTTTT
J gene: TRBJ2-7; D gene: TRBD2; V gene: TRBV7-6; clone size: many; CDR3 protein: CASSKASGRVREQYF; CDR3 DNA: TGTGCCAGCAGTAAGGCGAGCGGGAGGGTAAGGGAGCAGTACTTC
J gene: TRBJ2-3; D gene: .; V gene: TRBV10-2; clone size: .; CDR3 protein: CASSLADPRNTQYF; CDR3 DNA: TGCGCCAGCAGTTTAGCGGACCCGCGGAATACGCAGTATTTT
J gene: TRBJ2-3; D gene: TRBD2; V gene: TRBV7-3; clone size: many; CDR3 protein: CASSLSSGADTQYF; CDR3 DNA: TGTGCCAGCAGCTTATCTAGCGGAGCGGATACGCAGTATTTT
J gene: TRBJ2-7; D gene: TRBD2; V gene: TRBV6-5; clone size: many; CDR3 protein: CASSTAGGPSYEQYF; CDR3 DNA: TGTGCCAGCAGTACGGCGGGAGGGCCGTCCTACGAGCAGTACTTC
J gene: TRBJ1-1; D gene: TRBD1; V gene: TRBV27; clone size: .; CDR3 protein: CANLRQGGGMNTEAFF; CDR3 DNA: TGTGCCAACCTACGACAGGGAGGGGGGATGAACACTGAAGCTTTCTTT
J gene: TRBJ2-3; D gene: .; V gene: TRBV28; clone size: many; CDR3 protein: CASRALIRSGTQYF; CDR3 DNA: TGTGCCAGCAGAGCCTTAATCCGTTCTGGTACGCAGTATTTT
J gene: TRBJ1-3; D gene: .; V gene: TRBV6-6; clone size: many; CDR3 protein: CASSYGGRVSGNTIYF; CDR3 DNA: TGTGCCAGCAGTTACGGCGGGAGGGTGTCAGGAAACACCATATATTTT
J gene: TRBJ2-5; D gene: .; V gene: TRBV15; clone size: few; CDR3 protein: CATSRDRRGETQYF; CDR3 DNA: TGTGCCACCAGCAGAGATCGGAGGGGTGAGACCCAGTACTTC
J gene: TRBJ1-1; D gene: .; V gene: TRBV19; clone size: many; CDR3 protein: CASSQGRGKNTEAFF; CDR3 DNA: TGTGCCAGTAGCCAGGGGAGGGGGAAGAACACTGAAGCTTTCTTT
J gene: TRBJ2-2; D gene: TRBD1; V gene: TRBV5-1; clone size: few; CDR3 protein: CASSLQGDSNTGELFF; CDR3 DNA: TGCGCCAGCAGCTTGCAGGGGGACAGCAACACCGGGGAGCTGTTTTTT